A single T cell receptor (beta chain) is shown here with its context. These data come from a study of blood T cell repertoires in COVID-19. As for the study in general: From T cells, B-cell-depleted T cells, or PBMCs came the material, which was cDNA or gDNA.

Using immunoSEQ multiplex PCR, the repertoire was profiled, and TCRdb retains in-frame clones only, with some absent. The data contain tens of thousands of clones, 90% of them seen just once; the ten biggest clones take up more than 4%. CDR1 and CDR2 from the germline V gene are SGHRS and YFSETQ. The CDR3 has 16 residues. The V gene lost 0 bases and the J gene lost 4 bases, with 11 bases spanning the gap. The sample was peripheral blood. This chain connects TRBV5-1 to TRBJ2-6; D unclear. The sequence derives from a human donor in a cohort sampled during active COVID-19. The CDR3 loop is CASSLGWLDGANVLTF. DNA for the CDR3: TGCGCCAGCAGCTTGGGCTGGCTAGACGGGGCCAACGTCCTGACTTTC.